The present entry profiles one TCR beta chain with its context. Enrollees, about 18 to 89 years old, lived in about two dozen US areas. Original processing notes: Reference gene primers were amplified, and this amplification served to estimate nucleated cell counts. Some clones are missing from TCRdb's copy, which holds only in-frame ones; the method was immunoSEQ multiplex PCR. V and J calls plus clone size are reproduced from that table; the DNA served to infer D and trimming. Here the sample spans around 220,000 clones, about nine tenths being singletons. This specimen belongs to a study of blood T cell repertoires in COVID-19. Per the germline V gene, CDR1 is SGHNT and CDR2 is YENEEA. This CDR3 is built from 16 residues. Trimming took 10 bases from V and 2 from J, leaving 18 bases between them.

V and J are TRBV11-3 and TRBJ2-6; D perhaps matches TRBD1 (5 bases). Sample: PBMCs or T cells enriched from blood (not recorded which). This receptor was identified in a woman aged 30 to 39 with acute COVID-19. The CDR3 sequence: CATEGVSNPGANVLTF. Written as DNA, the CDR3 is TGTGCCACCGAAGGGGTAAGTAATCCTGGGGCCAACGTCCTGACTTTC.